Sequencing of this TCR beta chain was carried out in a study of T-cell reconstitution after alpha-beta-depleted transplantation in children. Study conclusions and caveats: Some patients' high day-60 TCRbeta diversity was attributed to recipient cells surviving conditioning. After one year, T-cell counts and TCRbeta diversity mostly came from new T cells. By about two months after transplant, alpha-beta T cells reportedly arose from several hundred graft clones that had expanded.

This sample's TCRbeta library carried unique molecular identifier barcodes. TCRdb re-called the PCR reads with MiXCR, one entry per CDR3 protein. The sample lists under 300,000 distinct CDR3 sequences; more than 9% were seen once. On this clonotype: Its antigen is unidentified. At one of its ends the junction is not consistent with the germline gene, which may arise from a read error.

Germline CDR1 SNHLY, CDR2 FYNNEI. This CDR3 has 15 residues. The rearrangement links TRBV2 to TRBJ2-1; 9 bases agree with TRBD2. The material was peripheral blood, obtained 180 days after TCRalphabeta/CD19-depleted stem cell transplant. The TCR was taken from a male patient under 10 years old who had a stem cell transplant for chronic granulomatous disease, so the T cells may come from the graft donor. The CDR3 region is CASRNSGSSYNEQLF. DNA for the CDR3: TGTGCCAGCAGGAATAGCGGGAGCTCCTACAATGAGCAGTTATTC.